These 13 T cell receptor beta chains were all obtained from the same sample, sequenced in a study of cytomegalovirus exposure and HLA in healthy donors. A multiplex PCR was run with 60 Vbeta primers and 13 Jbeta primers. The data were produced by immunoSEQ multiplex PCR, yet TCRdb's version contains in-frame clones alone and is incomplete. The profile covers 200,000 or so clones, with more than 75% appearing a single time and 5.5% to 7.5% taken by the ten largest. Sequencing used PBMCs. The receptor set was obtained from a woman in her fifties or sixties in good health and CMV-seropositive.

The chain links TRBV10-1 to TRBJ2-5; D is perhaps TRBD2 (6 bases). Per germline, CDR1 WNHNN and CDR2 SYGVQD (reference sequence). V was pared by 2 bases and J by 4 bases, with 14 bases between. This CDR3 comprises 15 residues. In DNA, the CDR3 is TGCGCCAGCAGTGAGGGGCAAGCCGGGGGAGAGACCCAGTACTTC. As protein: CASSEGQAGGETQYF.

The chain uses TRBV10-3 and TRBJ1-4, with D hard to call. The germline V gene has CDR1 ENHRY and CDR2 SYGVKD. The CDR3 spans 17 residues. Trimming pared 2 bases from V and 0 bases from J, leaving 13 bases between. For the CDR3, the DNA is TGTGCCATCAGTGAGAGGAACAGTCTCGCAACTAATGAAAAACTGTTTTTT. This translates into CAISERNSLATNEKLFF.

Concerning this clone itself: Other DNA sequences of this sample code for an identical CDR3. This rearrangement joins TRBV5-1 to TRBJ1-1; D ambiguous. Germline assignment: CDR1 SGHRS and CDR2 YFSETQ. The CDR3 is made up of 14 amino acids. The ends were cut back, 2 bases at V and 5 bases at J, with 13 bases in the middle. The CDR3 region is CASSFRGEGTEAFF. The CDR3 nucleotides read TGCGCCAGCAGCTTCCGGGGTGAAGGGACTGAAGCTTTCTTT.

This sequence joins TRBV2 and TRBJ1-5; possible D gene TRBD1, 5 bases. Trimming removed 1 base at V and 4 bases at J, with 11 bases between. Germline lookup yields CDR1 SNHLY and CDR2 FYNNEI. This CDR3 spans 15 amino acids. CDR3 sequence reads: CASSEEAGGNQPQHF. The CDR3 DNA reads as TGTGCCAGCAGTGAAGAGGCCGGGGGGAATCAGCCCCAGCATTTT. Looking up the rest from reference TRBV2 and TRBJ1-5 gives the full variable domain: EPEVTQTPSHQVTQMGQEVILRCVPISNHLYFYWYRQILGQKVEFLVSFYNNEISEKSEIFDDQFSVERPDGSNFTLKIRSTKLEDSAMYFCASSEEAGGNQPQHFGDGTRLSIL.

The chain employs TRBV28 and TRBJ1-1; D might be TRBD1 (6 bases). The ends were cut back, 6 bases at V and 1 base at J, with 12 bases in the middle. CDR1 and CDR2 from the germline V gene are MDHEN and SYDVKM. The CDR3 contains 14 residues. CDR3 protein: CASSTQGRNTEAFF. CDR3 nucleotide sequence: TGTGCCAGCAGCACCCAGGGGAGGAACACTGAAGCTTTCTTT.

The chain is built from TRBV5-1 and TRBJ2-3, with TRBD1 identical over 8 bases. There are 15 residues in the CDR3. J was trimmed by 5 bases and V by 3 bases; bases with no gene match: 8. Germline CDR1 and CDR2: SGHRS and YFSETQ. CDR3 residues: CASSSGQGGLDTQYF. The CDR3 region has the DNA TGCGCCAGCAGCTCAGGACAGGGAGGCCTAGATACGCAGTATTTT.

The sample holds one count of this clone. J is TRBJ1-5 and V is TRBV4-1; 7 bases match TRBD1. V lost 4 bases to trimming and J lost 3 bases; unmatched junction nucleotides: 3. The CDR3 covers 14 residues. The germline CDR1 and CDR2 sequences are MGHRA and YSYEKL. The CDR3, as DNA: TGCGCCAGCAGCCTCGGGACAGCCAATCAGCCCCAGCATTTT. Encoded protein: CASSLGTANQPQHF.

The chain is built from TRBV28 and TRBJ1-5; 7 nucleotides align to TRBD1. J gave up 7 bases and V 2 bases, and 8 bases lay outside the gene matches. CDR3 size: 15 residues. Germline V CDR1 and CDR2: MDHEN, SYDVKM. CDR3: CASSLRQGGNQPQHF. DNA for the CDR3: TGTGCCAGCAGTTTAAGACAGGGAGGAAACCAGCCCCAGCATTTT.

The chain has TRBV7-3 and TRBJ2-7; D may be TRBD2 (5 bases). The germline V gene encodes CDR1 SGHTA and CDR2 FQGTGA. The CDR3 contains 13 residues. Trimming shortened V by 1 base and J by 6 bases, and 10 bases separated the two germline ends. CDR3 region: CASSLRNRGEQYF. DNA for the CDR3: TGTGCCAGCAGCTTAAGGAACCGGGGCGAGCAGTACTTC.

This sequence joins TRBV9 and TRBJ2-1, with D possibly matching TRBD2 (5 bases). Germline V lookup: CDR1 SGDLS, CDR2 YYNGEE. The V end was cut by 3 bases, the J end by 0 bases, with 16 bases between. The CDR3 is 17 amino acids. Here the CDR3 reads CASSANSGKLSYNEQFF. Here the CDR3 DNA reads TGTGCCAGCAGCGCAAACTCGGGGAAGCTCTCCTACAATGAGCAGTTCTTC.

The CDR3 loop reads CATSRDTRVSYEQYF. As DNA, the CDR3 is TGTGCCACCAGCAGAGATACCAGGGTGTCCTACGAGCAGTACTTC. The V call is TRBV15, the J call TRBJ2-5, with a tentative D call TRBD1 (5 bases). The J call is uncertain, as TRBJ2-7 better fits the DNA end. CDR1 is LNHNV, CDR2 YYDKDF, per germline (reference sequence). The CDR3 loop spans 15 amino acids.

The chain carries TRBV7-6 and TRBJ2-2; D remains ambiguous. The CDR3 is 19 residues long. With 4 bases removed from V and 2 bases from J, the gap between germline ends came to 23 bases. The germline V gene has CDR1 SGHVS and CDR2 FNYEAQ. The CDR3 spells CASSSESGPYLKNTGELFF. CDR3 DNA sequence: TGTGCCAGCAGCTCTGAATCAGGTCCTTACCTCAAAAACACCGGGGAGCTGTTTTTT.

This clone was detected a few times. This chain uses TRBV28 with TRBJ2-2; a possible D gene is TRBD1 (6 bases). The V and J ends lost 6 bases and 0 bases respectively, with 14 bases between them. This CDR3 has 16 amino acids. Germline V CDR1 and CDR2: MDHEN, SYDVKM. In DNA, the CDR3 is TGTGCCAGCAGACAATCCGGGACAACGAACACCGGGGAGCTGTTTTTT. Translation: CASRQSGTTNTGELFF. Complete variable domain (other parts from reference TRBV28 and TRBJ2-2): DVKVTQSSRYLVKRTGEKVFLECVQDMDHENMFWYRQDPGLGLRLIYFSYDVKMKEKGDIPEGYSVSREKKERFSLILESASTNQTSMYLCASRQSGTTNTGELFFGEGSRLTVL.